This entry concerns a single TCR beta chain. Source study methods: Reference gene primer amplification yielded estimated nucleated cell counts. Sequencing used immunoSEQ multiplex PCR; TCRdb keeps in-frame clones, though not all of them. That table gives V, J and clone size, and the DNA gave D and trimming. The sample contains 400,000 to 550,000 clones, about 90% of which appear only once. This specimen belongs to a study of blood T cell repertoires in COVID-19. Study-wide background: Spain, Italy and the United States supplied samples that represented acute and convalescent COVID-19. Sources were T cells, B-cell-depleted T cells, or PBMCs; the material itself was cDNA or gDNA.

The CDR3 totals 15 residues. V shed 0 bases and J shed 4 bases, with 12 bases lying between them. Germline loops: CDR1 MRHNA, CDR2 SNTAGT. The chain recombines TRBV6-4 with TRBJ1-2; D is undetermined. This sequence was found in a young woman with acute COVID-19. The sample was PBMCs or T cells enriched from blood (not recorded which). The CDR3 spells CASSDSSEGGYGYTF. In nucleotides, the CDR3 is TGTGCCAGCAGTGACTCGTCAGAGGGTGGCTATGGCTACACCTTC.